Sequencing of this TCR beta chain was carried out in a study of shared clonotypes between healthy human individuals. The study's findings and limits: Approximately 5.4% of naive CD4 clonotypes were common to a few donors.

V was pared by 3 bases and J by 4 bases, with 3 bases of the junction left unmatched. Germline V lookup: CDR1 MGHDK, CDR2 SYGVNS. The CDR3 length is 14 residues. CD45RO-negative, CCR7-positively selected cells formed the naive CD8 fraction, excluding terminally differentiated effector memory CD45RA+ cells. This clone was picked up one time. The target antigen is unknown. Method: immunoSEQ multiplex PCR; TCRdb's copy keeps in-frame clones and lacks some. The table has approximately 1.9 million clones, roughly 95% seen once. This TCR was recovered from a man between 18 and 35 years old in good health. Some clones in this sample may be carry-over from other donors' samples. The chain couples TRBV25-1 to TRBJ1-1; TRBD1 matches 9 bases. Sequencing was carried out using naive CD8+ T cells from PBMCs. For the CDR3, the DNA is TGTGCCAGCAGTGAGGGGACAGGGTTCACTGAAGCTTTCTTT. It codes for CASSEGTGFTEAFF. The complete variable domain, with remaining parts taken from reference TRBV25-1 and TRBJ1-1, reads EADIYQTPRYLVIGTGKKITLECSQTMGHDKMYWYQQDPGMELHLIHYSYGVNSTEKGDLSSESTVSRIRTEHFPLTLESARPSHTSQYLCASSEGTGFTEAFFGQGTRLTVV.